The present TCR beta chain was sequenced within a study of T cell responses to AZD1222 COVID-19 vaccine (dated by TCRdb to about 2021). Concerning the study at large: TCR sequencing was performed for 230 to 250 trial participants, of whom 200 to 220 were given two doses of AZD1222 and around 25 were given two doses of MenACWY control vaccine. Trial participants were enrolled by age into subgroups of 18-55, 56-69 and 70-plus years, and roughly 160, 29 and 62 TCR-sequenced participants, respectively, were included in these subgroups.

Here is what the overall study found, with its caveats: Participants were mostly white British, with more females than males. The authors suggested clonal diversity may have been underestimated. Only a handful of AZD1222 recipients were SARS-CoV-2 seropositive at baseline, limiting conclusions about previously exposed vaccinees. The 56-69-year group was small, and its depth increase did not reach significance, likely because of low power. After two AZD1222 doses, spike-specific TCR breadth and depth were significantly higher than at day 0 and than in MenACWY recipients. The whole spike protein was spanned by vaccine-associated CD4 TCRs, and dominant responses were seen in regions 160-218 and 743-854. Nearly half of unique spike-specific TCRs reportedly recognized epitopes outside regions mutated in the B.1.351 and B.1.1.7 variants. No day 14 peak-response samples were available, so repertoires were characterized only after the peak T cell response.

A note on this clone: It has no known antigen specificity. No much larger clone exists at a distance of one base, and base qualities are not known.

The CDR3 regions of human TCRbeta chains were analyzed by immunosequencing. In the source study's methods: TCRs in the repertoires were matched against a reference library of SARS-CoV-2-specific TCRs that had been generated with the MIRA antigen-specificity platform. Breadth was defined as the fraction of unique TCRs that were SARS-CoV-2-associated. Depth was defined as the fraction of total T cells that were SARS-CoV-2-associated. Using the MIRA data, each spike-specific TCR was assigned both to the spike region to which the TCR was reactive and to a CD4 or CD8 class. Log10-transformed breadth and depth values were compared by one-way ANOVA with Sidak's multiple comparisons tests. TCRdb's version of the immuneACCESS table is confined to in-frame rearrangements and falls short of the full clone set. An unresolved V gene accounts for under half of the shortfall where checked; the remainder is of unknown origin. D and trimming were read from the DNA, whereas the V and J calls and clone size are those reported in that table. The sample includes 140,000 or so clones, with roughly nine tenths observed a single time. The ten largest clones take up over 4% of the sample.

The time point label of this sample denotes: about 28 days (+/-7) after the second vaccine dose. AZD1222 recipients whose second dose came at about 4 weeks and those whose second dose came at about 12 weeks were combined into one group, since spike-specific TCR depth and breadth did not differ between the two schedules. The vaccinee samples were drawn from two UK trials, COV001 and COV002, one of which was a single-blind randomized controlled phase 2/3 trial testing AZD1222 (ChAdOx1 nCoV-19) in healthy adults. Trial participant PBMC samples were collected at day 0 and day 28 after the second dose for TCRbeta chain sequencing. Germline trimming amounts to 0 bases on V and 5 bases on J, with 13 as the count of junction bases outside the gene matches. Reading from cysteine to phenylalanine, the CDR3 counts 18 amino acids. Only the CDR3 DNA is retained, 54 bases long and in frame from the first base. CDR1 and CDR2, per the germline V gene (reference sequence), are LNHNV and YYDKDF.

This sequence originates from an adult who received the AZD1222 COVID-19 vaccine. This specimen consisted of peripheral blood, obtained 28 days after the second AZD1222 dose. The rearrangement combines TRBV15 with TRBJ2-1, with 7 junctional bases fitting TRBD2. DNA sequence: TGTGCCACCAGCAGAGATCAGTTCACAGCGGGGCCCAACAATGAGCAGTTCTTC. Translated, it gives CATSRDQFTAGPNNEQFF.